These 8 T cell receptor beta chains originate from one sample sequenced in a study of spatial heterogeneity in lung cancer. Each CDR3 protein is one row after TCRdb ran MiXCR on the 5' RACE reads. The sample lists 13,000 or so distinct CDR3 sequences; about 4.6% were seen once. Time point described: sample taken at primary tumor resection. These receptors have no identified antigens. Findings of the study overall: Tumoral mutation counts were tracked by counts of expanded intratumoral alpha and beta TCRs.

The starting material was lung tumor tissue, obtained at surgery. All receptors come from a male donor with early-stage non-small cell lung cancer.

This clonotype was counted at least ten times. Little can be read into the size of this beta chain, an off-target read in a library designed for alpha chains. J is TRBJ1-5 and V is TRBV7-2, with D perhaps TRBD1 (6 bases). The CDR3 runs to 15 residues. CDR1 and CDR2 (germline): SGHTA, FQGNSA. V lost 5 bases to trimming and J lost 0 bases, with 11 bases between them. The CDR3 nucleotides read TGTGCCAGCAGCGTGACAGGTTATAGCAATCAGCCCCAGCATTTT. This gives the protein CASSVTGYSNQPQHF. Using reference TRBV7-2 and TRBJ1-5 for the parts outside the CDR3, the full variable domain is GAGVSQSPSNKVTEKGKDVELRCDPISGHTALYWYRQSLGQGLEFLIYFQGNSAPDKSGLPSDRFSAERTGGSVSTLTIQRTQQEDSAVYLCASSVTGYSNQPQHFGDGTRLSIL.

As for this clonotype: As an off-target read in a library built for alpha chains, this beta chain has a frequency of little significance. V gene TRBV10-3 combines with J gene TRBJ1-1; D might be TRBD1 (6 bases). The germline V gene encodes CDR1 ENHRY and CDR2 SYGVKD. Trimming cost V 7 bases and J 2 bases, with 11 bases left between them. The CDR3 contains 13 residues. The CDR3 loop reads CAINRDTNTEAFF. DNA for the CDR3: TGTGCCATCAACCGGGACACTAACACTGAAGCTTTCTTT.

This clonotype has ten or more counts. The library was prepared for alpha chains; this beta chain is a stray read, so its frequency means little. The chain recombines TRBV6-5 with TRBJ1-6; D possibly corresponds to TRBD1 (5 bases). The CDR3 consists of 16 residues. Germline CDR1 MNHEY, CDR2 SVGAGI. With 7 bases removed from V and 2 bases from J, the gap between germline ends came to 15 bases. The CDR3, as DNA: TGTGCCAGCACCCGCCTAGGGGCGACCTATAATTCACCCCTCCACTTT. Protein: CASTRLGATYNSPLHF.

This clonotype was seen many times. The size of this beta chain means little, since it is a stray read in a library made for alpha chains. The V gene is TRBV5-1, the J gene TRBJ1-6; weak D call: TRBD1 (5 bases). CDR1 and CDR2 from the germline V gene are SGHRS and YFSETQ. V was cut by 2 bases and J by 0 bases, with 6 bases left in between. The CDR3 is made up of 15 amino acids. In DNA, the CDR3 is TGCGCCAGCAGCTTCGACAGCTCCTATAATTCACCCCTCCACTTT. Protein sequence: CASSFDSSYNSPLHF.

This clonotype was detected ten times or more. The library was prepared for alpha chains; this beta chain is a stray read, so its frequency means little. V gene TRBV19 combines with J gene TRBJ2-2, with a weak D call TRBD1 (6 bases). V lost 3 bases and J lost 5, with 16 bases in between. This CDR3 has 16 residues. CDR1 is LNHDA and CDR2 is SQIVND in the germline V gene (reference sequence). CDR3 bases: TGTGCCAGTAGTATCCGGGCAGGGGTAGGAACCGGGGAGCTGTTTTTT. This encodes CASSIRAGVGTGELFF.

In this sample, this clonotype turned up many times. A library prepared for alpha chains yielded this beta chain as an off-target read; its size is of little meaning. This chain connects TRBV10-3 to TRBJ1-5, with unresolved D. The CDR3 totals 12 residues. V lost 0 bases and J lost 10, with 7 bases in between. Germline loops: CDR1 ENHRY, CDR2 SYGVKD. The DNA for the CDR3 is TGTGCCATCAGTGAGTCCATCGGACCCCAGCATTTT. Its protein product is CAISESIGPQHF.

This clonotype has just a few counts. As an off-target read in a library built for alpha chains, this beta chain has a frequency of little significance. This sequence joins TRBV11-2 and TRBJ1-6, with a weak D call TRBD1 (6 bases). This CDR3 is 15 amino acids long. The germline CDR1 and CDR2 sequences are SGHAT and FQNNGV. With 1 base removed from V and 9 bases from J, the gap between germline ends came to 13 bases. The CDR3 loop is CASSLGGLRGSPLHF. Written as DNA, the CDR3 is TGTGCCAGCAGCTTAGGGGGACTCAGGGGTTCACCCCTCCACTTT.

This clonotype came up many times. Being off target in a library aimed at alpha chains, this beta chain has a size of little meaning. The chain employs TRBV7-9 and TRBJ2-1; a possible D gene is TRBD2 (6 bases). CDR3 length equals 16 residues. Germline V gene lookup returns CDR1 SEHNR and CDR2 FQNEAQ (reference sequence). With 5 bases removed from V and 1 base from J, the gap between germline ends came to 15 bases. The CDR3 nucleotides read TGTGCCAGCAGCCCCCGCGGGGTAAGGTCCTACAATGAGCAGTTCTTC. It translates to CASSPRGVRSYNEQFF.